The 16 T cell receptor beta chains given below trace back to one sample, sequenced in a study of T cell clonality in common variable immunodeficiency. The repertoire was sequenced with immunoSEQ multiplex PCR; TCRdb's copy has only in-frame clones and lacks some. The sample contains 35,000 to 55,000 clones, none of them singletons. Sequencing was performed on peripheral blood mononuclear cells. The receptors stem from a person between 18 and 75 years old in good health.

There are many counts of this clone. Read sequence stops 3 residues before the CDR3 end, and the germline J gene provides the missing end. The V call is TRBV29-1, the J call TRBJ1-1, with D perhaps TRBD1 (5 bases). The germline gives CDR1 SQVTM, CDR2 ANQGSEA. Trimming took 4 bases from V and 7 from J, leaving 19 bases between them. This CDR3 spans 14 amino acids. The CDR3 reads CSVARRQAGFEAFF. The CDR3 DNA, read in part, is TGCAGCGTTGCACGACGGCAGGCAGGGTTTGAA.

This clone was seen ten or more times. The CDR3: CASSLQGSAYEQYF. Incomplete CDR3 DNA: TGTGCCAGCAGCTTACAGGGTTCGGCCTACGAG. This chain joins TRBV7-6 and TRBJ2-7; D might be TRBD1 (5 bases). The CDR3 is cut off 3 residues early in the read; its end comes from the germline J gene. The V end lost 2 bases, the J end lost 2 bases, and 10 bases lay between the germline ends. The CDR3 extends over 14 amino acids. Per germline, CDR1 SGHVS and CDR2 FNYEAQ.

This clone was counted between two and nine times. The read ends 3 residues before the CDR3 terminus; that terminus is restored from the germline J gene. The J gene is TRBJ2-1, the V gene TRBV5-1; TRBD2 agrees at 12 bases. Germline V CDR1 and CDR2: SGHRS, YFSETQ. The CDR3 is 17 residues long. With V trimmed by 1 base and J by 3 bases, 5 bases remained unmatched. Here the CDR3 reads CASSLQTSGSSYNEQFF. CDR3 DNA, as far as it was read: TGCGCCAGCAGCTTGCAGACTAGCGGGAGTAGCTACAATGAG.

This clone was counted ten times or more. Read sequence stops 3 residues before the CDR3 end, and the germline J gene provides the missing end. The chain employs TRBV10-1 and TRBJ2-7; D unclear. Between the trimmed V and J ends, which lost 5 bases and 4 bases, there was a span of 6 bases. The germline gives CDR1 WNHNN, CDR2 SYGVQD (reference sequence). This CDR3 is built from 11 residues. Incomplete CDR3 DNA: TGCGCCAGCAGTAACGGTTACGAG. The encoded protein is CASSNGYE. The full-length CDR3 reads as CASSNGYEQYF.

This clone was counted at least ten times. The part of the CDR3 DNA that was read is TGCAGTGCTAAATTCTCGGACAGGGAGACCTCACCC. Its translation is CSAKFSDRETSP. The CDR3 in full is CSAKFSDRETSPLHF. The chain has TRBV20-1 and TRBJ1-6, with 8 bases lining up with TRBD1. The observed sequence ends 3 residues before the CDR3 terminus, with the missing tail filled in from the germline J gene. This CDR3 region has 15 residues. The V and J ends lost 4 bases and 10 bases, in that order; junction bases with no gene match: 12. CDR1 and CDR2 from the germline V gene are DFQATT and SNEGSKA (reference sequence).

This clone came up a few times. The read stops 3 residues short of the end of the CDR3; the missing end is completed from the germline J gene. V gene TRBV7-2 combines with J gene TRBJ2-6, with D unresolved. The CDR3 is 15 amino acids. CDR1 SGHTA and CDR2 FQGNSA come from the germline V gene. Trimming left V 3 bases short and J 0 bases short, with 6 bases between. The part of the CDR3 DNA that was read is TGTGCCAGCAGCTTTGGGCTCTCTGGGGCCAACGTC. Amino acid sequence: CASSFGLSGANV. The entire CDR3 sequence reads CASSFGLSGANVLTF.

This clone was recorded at least ten times. The sequenced fragment ends 3 residues before the CDR3 boundary, so the rest is inferred from the germline J gene. The rearrangement uses TRBV30 and TRBJ1-2; possible D gene TRBD1, 6 bases. This CDR3 contains 15 residues. The V gene's germline CDR1 is GTSNPN and CDR2 SVGIG (reference sequence). Trimming shortened V by 0 bases and J by 2 bases, and 13 bases separated the two germline ends. Partial CDR3 DNA: TGTGCCTGGAGTGTGTCGACAGGACACAACTATGGC. Amino acids: CAWSVSTGHNYG. The full CDR3 sequence reads CAWSVSTGHNYGYTF. The entire variable domain, with the rest obtained from reference TRBV30 and TRBJ1-2, is as follows: SQTIHQWPATLVQPVGSPLSLECTVEGTSNPNLYWYRQAAGRGLQLLFYSVGIGQISSEVPQNLSASRPQDRQFILSSKKLLLSDSGFYLCAWSVSTGHNYGYTFGSGTRLTVV.

This clone was observed at least ten times. CDR3 bases read: TGCGCCAGCAGTCCCGGGACAGTGACCTACGAG. Protein: CASSPGTVTYE. The CDR3, in full, reads CASSPGTVTYEQYF. This chain joins TRBV5-1 and TRBJ2-7, with 7 bases aligning to TRBD1. The missing CDR3 end, 3 residues past where the read stops, is filled in from the germline J gene. V shed 5 bases and J 2 bases; nucleotides not matched to a gene: 7. The CDR3 covers 14 residues. Per the germline V gene, CDR1 is SGHRS and CDR2 is YFSETQ. Full variable domain (remainder filled in from reference TRBV5-1 and TRBJ2-7): KAGVTQTPRYLIKTRGQQVTLSCSPISGHRSVSWYQQTPGQGLQFLFEYFSETQRNKGNFPGRFSGRQFSNSRSEMNVSTLELGDSALYLCASSPGTVTYEQYFGPGTRLTVT.

This clone has a count of ten or more. The read finishes 3 residues shy of the CDR3 end, and the germline J gene is used to complete it. The chain links TRBV5-6 to TRBJ2-2; TRBD2 matches at 8 bases. Trimming at V came to 3 bases and at J to 6 bases, leaving 7 bases not matched to a gene. CDR3 size: 15 residues. Germline CDR1 reads SGHDT; CDR2 reads YYEEEE. CDR3 amino acids: CASSSGTRGPGELFF. CDR3 bases read: TGTGCCAGCAGCTCCGGGACTAGGGGTCCCGGGGAG.

This clone has a count of ten or more. The sequence runs out 3 residues before the end of the CDR3; the remainder is reconstructed from the germline J gene. This chain links TRBV20-1 with TRBJ1-6, with 12 bases aligning to TRBD1. Trimming took 2 bases from V and 9 from J; bases not matched to a gene: 5. This CDR3 region has 15 residues. Germline CDR1 DFQATT, CDR2 SNEGSKA (reference sequence). The CDR3 DNA, read in part, is TGCAGTGCTAGAAGGGACAGGGGGCATGTTTCACCC. Translation: CSARRDRGHVSP. The whole CDR3 reads CSARRDRGHVSPLHF.

This clone was counted a few times. The read ends 3 residues shy of where the CDR3 ends; the end is completed using the germline J gene. The chain is built from TRBV7-2 and TRBJ2-4; 11 bases are a match to TRBD1. Looked up from germline, CDR1 is SGHTA and CDR2 is FQGNSA. CDR3 length equals 15 residues. The CDR3 sequence is CASSPGTGGGYGQYF. Incomplete CDR3 DNA: TGTGCCAGCAGCCCCGGGACAGGGGGTGGCTATGGT.

In its sample, this clone was seen many times. The read is 3 residues too short to cover the CDR3 end, so that end is filled in from the germline J gene. The gene calls are TRBV20-1 and TRBJ2-7; TRBD2 matches at 11 bases. Trimming took 6 bases from V and 0 from J; bases not matched to a gene: 7. CDR3 size: 15 residues. In germline, CDR1 is DFQATT, CDR2 SNEGSKA (reference sequence). The sequenced CDR3 bases are TGCAGTGCAAACTTAGCGGGAGGGCCCTCCTACGAG. Encoded protein: CSANLAGGPSYE. In full, the CDR3 is CSANLAGGPSYEQYF.

This clone came up many times. The read ends 3 residues before the CDR3 terminus; that terminus is restored from the germline J gene. The genes are TRBV5-1 and TRBJ1-2, with TRBD1 identical over 8 bases. CDR3 length equals 14 residues. Germline V CDR1 and CDR2: SGHRS, YFSETQ. This CDR3 reads CASSKMTGVEGYTF. Partial CDR3 DNA: TGCGCCAGCAGCAAAATGACAGGGGTAGAGGGC.

This clone showed up many times. The sequenced fragment ends 3 residues before the CDR3 boundary, so the rest is inferred from the germline J gene. V and J are TRBV7-9 and TRBJ2-4, with 9 bases identical to TRBD1. V was pared by 5 bases and J by 8 bases, with 4 bases of the junction left unmatched. CDR3 length: 13 residues. The germline V gene encodes CDR1 SEHNR and CDR2 FQNEAQ (reference sequence). The part of the CDR3 DNA that was read is TGTGCCAGCAGCCACAGGGGGCAGGACATT. Translating gives CASSHRGQDI. The CDR3, in full, reads CASSHRGQDIQYF.

This clone was seen many times. The CDR3 goes on 3 residues after the read ends, and that part is filled in from the germline J gene. This chain uses TRBV20-1 with TRBJ2-5; unclear D gene. V shed 7 bases and J shed 5 bases, with 11 bases lying between them. Per germline, CDR1 DFQATT and CDR2 SNEGSKA (reference sequence). The CDR3 is made up of 11 amino acids. CDR3 bases read: TGCAGTGAGCTGCTCGTGGAGACC. This gives the protein CSELLVET. The CDR3 in full is CSELLVETQYF.

Ten or more counts support this clone. The sequence runs out 3 residues before the end of the CDR3; the remainder is reconstructed from the germline J gene. The J gene is TRBJ2-3, the V gene TRBV6-2 or TRBV6-3, with D possibly TRBD1 on 6 matching bases. V lost 0 bases and J 2 bases, leaving 12 bases between the germline ends. Germline V gene data show CDR1 as MNHEY and CDR2 as SVGEGT. CDR3 length equals 16 residues. The CDR3 sequence is CASSYSRQGTTDTQYF. CDR3 bases read: TGTGCCAGCAGTTACTCGAGGCAGGGGACCACAGATACG.